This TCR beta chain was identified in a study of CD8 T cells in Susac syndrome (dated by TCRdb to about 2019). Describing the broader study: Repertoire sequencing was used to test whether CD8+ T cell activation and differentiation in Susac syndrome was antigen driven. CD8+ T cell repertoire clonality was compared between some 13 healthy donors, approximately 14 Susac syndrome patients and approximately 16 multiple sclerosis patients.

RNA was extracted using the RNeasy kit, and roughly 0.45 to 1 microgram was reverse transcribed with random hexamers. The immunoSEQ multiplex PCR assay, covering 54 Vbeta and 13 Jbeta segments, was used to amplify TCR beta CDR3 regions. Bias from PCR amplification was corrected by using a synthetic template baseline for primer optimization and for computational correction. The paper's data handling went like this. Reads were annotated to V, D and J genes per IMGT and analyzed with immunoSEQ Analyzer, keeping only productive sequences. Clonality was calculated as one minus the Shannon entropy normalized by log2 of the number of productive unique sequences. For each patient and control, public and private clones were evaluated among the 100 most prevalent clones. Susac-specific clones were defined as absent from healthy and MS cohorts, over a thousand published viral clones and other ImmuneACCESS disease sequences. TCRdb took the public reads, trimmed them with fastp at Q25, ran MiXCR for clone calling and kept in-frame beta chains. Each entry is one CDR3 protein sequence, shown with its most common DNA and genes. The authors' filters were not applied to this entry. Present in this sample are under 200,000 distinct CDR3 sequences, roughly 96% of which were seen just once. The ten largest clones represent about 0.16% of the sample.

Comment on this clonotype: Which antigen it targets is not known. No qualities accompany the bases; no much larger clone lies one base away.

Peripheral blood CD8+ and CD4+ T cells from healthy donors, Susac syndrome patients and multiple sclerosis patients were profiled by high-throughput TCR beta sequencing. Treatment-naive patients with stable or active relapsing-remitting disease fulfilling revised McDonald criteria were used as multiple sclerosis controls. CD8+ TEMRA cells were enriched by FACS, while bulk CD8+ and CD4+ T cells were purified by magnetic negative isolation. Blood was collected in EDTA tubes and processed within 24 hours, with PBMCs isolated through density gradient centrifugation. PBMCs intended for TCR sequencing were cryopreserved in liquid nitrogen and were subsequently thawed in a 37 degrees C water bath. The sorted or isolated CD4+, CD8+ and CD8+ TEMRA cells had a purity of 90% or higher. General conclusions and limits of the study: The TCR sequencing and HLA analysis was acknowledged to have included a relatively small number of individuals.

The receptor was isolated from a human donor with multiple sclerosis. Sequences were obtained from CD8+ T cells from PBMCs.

The CDR3 region: CASSQDPGMNEQFF. The nucleotide sequence reads as follows: TGCGCCAGCAGCCAAGATCCGGGGATGAATGAGCAGTTCTTC. The rearrangement combines TRBV4-1 with TRBJ2-1, with TRBD2 tentatively as D gene (5 bases match). V loses 0 bases of germline sequence and J loses 7 bases, and the interval between the two ends is 10 bases. The CDR3 holds 14 amino acids from the cysteine to the phenylalanine. Only CDR3 DNA remains: 42 bases, in frame from the first base. As encoded in the germline V gene, CDR1 is MGHRA while CDR2 is YSYEKL.